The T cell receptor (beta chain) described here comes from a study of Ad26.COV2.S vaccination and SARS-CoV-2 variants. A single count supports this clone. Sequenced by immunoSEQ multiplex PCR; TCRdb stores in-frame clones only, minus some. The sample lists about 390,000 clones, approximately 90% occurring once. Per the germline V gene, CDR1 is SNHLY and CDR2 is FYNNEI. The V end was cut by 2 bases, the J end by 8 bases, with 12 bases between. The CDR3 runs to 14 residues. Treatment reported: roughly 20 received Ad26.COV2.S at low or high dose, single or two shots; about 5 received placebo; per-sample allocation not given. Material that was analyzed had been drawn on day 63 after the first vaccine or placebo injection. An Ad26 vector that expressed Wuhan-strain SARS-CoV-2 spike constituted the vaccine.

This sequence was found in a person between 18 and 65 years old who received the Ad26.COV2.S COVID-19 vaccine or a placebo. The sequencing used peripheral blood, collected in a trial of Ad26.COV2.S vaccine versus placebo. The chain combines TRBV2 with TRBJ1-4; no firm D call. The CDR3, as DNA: TGTGCCAGCAGTGAAATCCGGGGAAGGGAAAAACTGTTTTTT. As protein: CASSEIRGREKLFF.